These 29 T cell receptor beta chains were all obtained from the same sample, sequenced in a study of T cell responses to AZD1222 COVID-19 vaccine. The table came from immunoSEQ multiplex PCR; TCRdb's copy has only in-frame clones and leaves some out. This sample has 200,000 or so clones; almost 95% occur once, and the top ten carry roughly a tenth. The sample was peripheral blood, taken on day 0 of AZD1222 vaccination. These receptors originate from an adult in good health.

The V and J genes are TRBV6-5 and TRBJ1-4; 8 bases are shared with TRBD1. The CDR3 totals 15 residues. Per germline, CDR1 MNHEY and CDR2 SVGAGI. The trim removed 3 bases at V and 5 bases at J, leaving 5 bases unmatched. CDR3 sequence: CASSYSGGENEKLFF. CDR3 nucleotide sequence: TGTGCCAGCAGTTATTCAGGGGGCGAAAATGAAAAACTGTTTTTT.

The chain recombines TRBV3-1 (or the pseudogene TRBV3-2) with TRBJ2-2; D is unclear. Trimming removed 1 base at V and 5 bases at J, with 8 bases between. The germline CDR1 and CDR2 sequences are LGHDT and YNNKEL (reference sequence). This CDR3 spans 14 amino acids. The DNA for the CDR3 is TGTGCCAGCAGCCAAGCCATGAAAACCGGGGAGCTGTTTTTT. This translates into CASSQAMKTGELFF.

This chain joins TRBV7-9 and TRBJ1-6; TRBD1 is a possible D gene (6 bases). Deletions cut 5 bases from V and 12 bases from J, with 14 bases between. Germline V CDR1 and CDR2: SEHNR, FQNEAQ (reference sequence). The length of the CDR3 is 13 residues. CDR3 bases: TGTGCCAGCAGCGTCCAGGGGATGGGACCCCTCCACTTT. This codes for CASSVQGMGPLHF.

V is TRBV3-1 (or the pseudogene TRBV3-2) and J is TRBJ1-3; TRBD1 matches at 7 bases. The CDR3 covers 16 residues. Germline values: CDR1 LGHDT, CDR2 YNNKEL (reference sequence). After removal of 4 bases from V and 0 bases from J, the junction contained 6 bases not matched to a gene. The DNA of the CDR3 is TGTGCCAGCAGCCTTCGGACAGGTAGCTCTGGAAACACCATATATTTT. Translation gives CASSLRTGSSGNTIYF.

The rearrangement uses TRBV29-1 and TRBJ1-4; D is perhaps TRBD1 (5 bases). The CDR3 spans 14 residues. The V and J ends lost 5 bases and 8 bases respectively, with 18 bases between them. Germline lookup yields CDR1 SQVTM and CDR2 ANQGSEA. CDR3 region: CSVHLLEGTEKLFF. DNA of the CDR3: TGCAGCGTTCATTTATTGGAGGGGACCGAAAAACTGTTTTTT.

This clone was observed a few times. The chain combines TRBV7-9 with TRBJ2-5; 8 positions match TRBD1. V was clipped by 1 base and J by 3 bases; unmatched bases: 4. From germline, CDR1 is SEHNR and CDR2 FQNEAQ (reference sequence). CDR3 length: 15 residues. The CDR3 nucleotides are TGTGCCAGCAGCTTAGACAGGGGGGTAAAAGAGACCCAGTACTTC. It is translated as CASSLDRGVKETQYF.

This clone was found once. This chain links TRBV7-9 with TRBJ1-1; D is possibly TRBD1 (5 bases). Looked up from germline, CDR1 is SEHNR and CDR2 is FQNEAQ (reference sequence). The CDR3 length is 15 residues. V shed 1 base and J shed 6 bases, with 15 bases lying between them. In DNA form, the CDR3 reads TGTGCCAGCAGCTTAGGGAGGGGCCGGGATGCTGAAGCTTTCTTT. Its protein is CASSLGRGRDAEAFF.

V gene TRBV6-5 combines with J gene TRBJ1-2; TRBD1 matches at 9 bases. Per germline, CDR1 MNHEY and CDR2 SVGAGI. J lost 7 bases, V lost 6 bases, and 6 bases had no gene match. The CDR3 sequence is 13 residues long. CDR3 protein: CASRPQGAFGYTF. The CDR3 nucleotides read TGTGCCAGCAGGCCACAGGGGGCTTTTGGCTACACCTTC.

The chain is built from TRBV5-1 and TRBJ1-5; 7 nucleotides align to TRBD1. In germline, CDR1 is SGHRS, CDR2 YFSETQ. After removal of 4 bases from V and 7 bases from J, the junction contained 8 bases not matched to a gene. The CDR3 covers 14 residues. Here the CDR3 DNA reads TGCGCCAGCAGCATAAATACAGGGGAGCAGCCCCAGCATTTT. It yields the protein CASSINTGEQPQHF.

The chain employs TRBV29-1 and TRBJ1-1; no clear D gene. The CDR3 has 13 amino acids. Per germline, CDR1 SQVTM and CDR2 ANQGSEA. Trimming took off 4 bases at V and 3 bases at J, with 12 bases between the two ends. The CDR3 reads CSVATRADTEAFF. CDR3 sequence (DNA): TGCAGCGTTGCGACTAGGGCGGACACTGAAGCTTTCTTT.

This CDR3 is CAASVEGGGGYTF. CDR3 sequence (DNA): TGTGCCGCCAGCGTCGAGGGAGGGGGCGGCTACACCTTC. This chain links TRBV6-5 with TRBJ1-2; TRBD1 aligns across 7 bases. Trimming removed 11 bases from V and 8 bases from J; junction bases left unmatched: 14. Per the germline V gene, CDR1 is MNHEY and CDR2 is SVGAGI. CDR3 length: 13 residues.

This chain's CDR3 is CASSPLGLNSPLHF. DNA of the CDR3: TGTGCCAGCAGCCCCCTGGGTCTTAATTCACCCCTCCACTTT. The rearrangement joins TRBV14 to TRBJ1-6; D remains ambiguous. In germline, CDR1 is SGHDN, CDR2 FVKESK. CDR3 length equals 14 residues. The V and J ends lost 4 bases and 6 bases respectively, with 10 bases between them.

This rearrangement joins TRBV7-9 to TRBJ2-1, with 7 bases matching TRBD2. The V gene end was trimmed by 5 bases and the J gene end by 8 bases; junction bases not matched to a gene: 15. Germline CDR1 and CDR2: SEHNR and FQNEAQ (reference sequence). CDR3 length: 16 amino acids. CDR3 loop: CASSPDYGGGNDEQFF. CDR3 bases: TGTGCCAGCAGCCCGGATTATGGGGGAGGGAACGATGAGCAGTTCTTC.

The V and J genes are TRBV2 and TRBJ1-1, with D possibly being TRBD1 (5 bases). This CDR3 contains 14 residues. The germline V gene has CDR1 SNHLY and CDR2 FYNNEI. Trimming removed 6 bases at V and 9 bases at J, with 20 bases between. This CDR3 is CASSNNGRGVQAFF. The CDR3 DNA reads TGTGCCAGCAGCAATAACGGACGGGGCGTACAAGCTTTCTTT.

V is TRBV18 and J is TRBJ2-7, with a tentative D call TRBD2 (6 bases). CDR3 length: 15 residues. Between the trimmed V and J ends, which lost 0 bases and 5 bases, there was a span of 14 bases. Germline CDR1 KGHSH, CDR2 LQKENI. The CDR3 coding sequence is TGTGCCAGCTCACCACCGACTAGAAAGGAGGACGAGCAGTACTTC. Its protein product is CASSPPTRKEDEQYF.

The chain uses TRBV18 and TRBJ1-5; perhaps TRBD1 as D (6 bases). Germline-derived CDR1 and CDR2 are KGHSH and LQKENI. The CDR3 loop spans 15 amino acids. Trimming left V 1 base short and J 2 bases short, with 9 bases between. CDR3 region: CASSPQGDGNQPQHF. In DNA, the CDR3 is TGTGCCAGCTCACCACAGGGGGATGGCAATCAGCCCCAGCATTTT.

This CDR3 reads CASSVDSYALLFF. The CDR3 bases are TGTGCCAGCAGCGTGGACAGTTACGCCTTACTGTTTTTT. The rearrangement joins TRBV16 to TRBJ1-4; a weak D match, TRBD1 (6 bases). This CDR3 has 13 residues. The germline gives CDR1 KGHSY, CDR2 FQNENV. With 5 bases removed from V and 13 bases from J, the gap between germline ends came to 17 bases.

The rearrangement joins TRBV11-2 to TRBJ1-1, with TRBD1 identical over 7 bases. From germline, CDR1 is SGHAT and CDR2 FQNNGV. CDR3 length: 16 amino acids. The ends lost 1 base at V and 0 bases at J; junction bases unmatched: 5. In DNA form, the CDR3 reads TGTGCCAGCAGCTTAGGGGACAGATTCATGAACACTGAAGCTTTCTTT. It codes for CASSLGDRFMNTEAFF.

The chain carries TRBV29-1 and TRBJ2-7, with D possibly being TRBD2 (6 bases). The CDR3 covers 12 residues. Per germline, CDR1 SQVTM and CDR2 ANQGSEA. Trimming stripped 4 bases from V and 0 bases from J, with 7 bases between. The CDR3 reads CSVAGDSYEQYF. DNA of the CDR3: TGCAGCGTTGCGGGGGACTCCTACGAGCAGTACTTC.

The chain uses TRBV7-9 and TRBJ1-5, with 12 bases lining up with TRBD1. This CDR3 has 15 amino acids. The trim removed 5 bases at V and 6 bases at J, leaving 5 bases unmatched. The germline V gene has CDR1 SEHNR and CDR2 FQNEAQ (reference sequence). The CDR3 DNA reads as TGTGCCAGCAGCCTCGGGACAGGGGGCGGTCAGCCCCAGCATTTT. The encoded protein is CASSLGTGGGQPQHF.

The rearrangement joins TRBV2 to TRBJ2-1, with 8 bases matching TRBD2. The CDR3 length is 15 residues. The V segment lost 6 bases and the J segment 6 bases; nucleotides outside the gene matches: 10. The V gene's germline CDR1 is SNHLY and CDR2 FYNNEI. The CDR3 DNA sequence: TGTGCCAGCAGAATACTAGCGGCGGGGGGCAATGAGCAGTTCTTC. Translation gives CASRILAAGGNEQFF.

V gene TRBV6-5 combines with J gene TRBJ1-5; 7 positions agree with TRBD1. V shed 8 bases and J 4 bases; nucleotides not matched to a gene: 5. The CDR3 is 13 amino acids. Germline lookup yields CDR1 MNHEY and CDR2 SVGAGI. DNA for the CDR3: TGTGCCAGCGGTCGCAGGGGGAATCAGCCCCAGCATTTT. It codes for CASGRRGNQPQHF.

In this sample, this clone turned up once. The CDR3 loop reads CASSYSRGAYNEQFF. DNA for the CDR3: TGTGCCAGCAGTTACTCCAGGGGCGCCTACAATGAGCAGTTCTTC. V usage is TRBV6-5 and J usage is TRBJ2-1; weak D call: TRBD1 (6 bases). V was clipped by 0 bases and J by 2 bases, with 8 bases between them. The CDR3 is 15 residues long. The germline V gene has CDR1 MNHEY and CDR2 SVGAGI.

The chain employs TRBV20-1 and TRBJ2-1; D gene uncertain. The CDR3 sequence is 15 residues long. The germline V gene has CDR1 DFQATT and CDR2 SNEGSKA (reference sequence). V was trimmed by 3 bases and J by 1 base, leaving 13 bases between them. CDR3: CSASGPLISYNEQFF. CDR3 nucleotide sequence: TGCAGTGCTAGTGGACCCTTGATTTCCTACAATGAGCAGTTCTTC.

The chain links TRBV7-9 to TRBJ1-2; a possible D gene is TRBD1 (5 bases). This CDR3 spans 15 amino acids. Trimming removed 0 bases at V and 1 base at J, with 9 bases between. Germline V gene data show CDR1 as SEHNR and CDR2 as FQNEAQ (reference sequence). In DNA, the CDR3 is TGTGCCAGCAGCTTAGCGGGACGGATTAACTATGGCTACACCTTC. Protein product: CASSLAGRINYGYTF.

This clone came up once. The chain has TRBV28 and TRBJ1-2; tentative D call: TRBD1 (5 bases). Deletions cut 6 bases from V and 8 bases from J, with 10 bases between. CDR3 length equals 11 residues. Germline V gives CDR1 MDHEN, CDR2 SYDVKM. The CDR3 region is CASSQGSGYTF. Written as DNA, the CDR3 is TGTGCCAGCAGCCAGGGTTCAGGCTACACCTTC.

V gene TRBV24-1 combines with J gene TRBJ2-2, with 11 bases that match TRBD2. The CDR3 consists of 19 residues. Trimming at V came to 2 bases and at J to 2 bases, leaving 9 bases not matched to a gene. Germline lookup yields CDR1 KGHDR and CDR2 SFDVKD. This CDR3 is CATSDSPGTSGTNTGELFF. The CDR3 bases are TGTGCCACCAGTGATTCCCCCGGGACTAGCGGCACTAACACCGGGGAGCTGTTTTTT.

The chain recombines TRBV7-2 with TRBJ1-1; maybe TRBD1 (5 bases). V lost 5 bases and J lost 3, with 16 bases in between. Germline values: CDR1 SGHTA, CDR2 FQGNSA. The CDR3 spans 15 residues. Written as DNA, the CDR3 is TGTGCCAGCAGCCCACGAGGGGTTCCGGACACTGAAGCTTTCTTT. It specifies CASSPRGVPDTEAFF.

The rearrangement uses TRBV11-2 and TRBJ1-1; 7 bases are shared with TRBD1. Germline-derived CDR1 and CDR2 are SGHAT and FQNNGV. V shed 5 bases and J 4 bases; nucleotides not matched to a gene: 16. This CDR3 spans 17 amino acids. This CDR3 is CASSHTTLTGPGTEAFF. DNA of the CDR3: TGTGCCAGCAGCCATACGACCCTGACAGGGCCTGGCACTGAAGCTTTCTTT.